The present T cell receptor beta chain was sequenced within a study of blood T cell repertoires in COVID-19. Study-wide context: Italy, Spain and the United States were the sources of the convalescent and acute COVID-19 samples. T cells, B-cell-depleted T cells, or PBMCs provided the cDNA or gDNA that served as material.

Between the trimmed V and J ends, which lost 5 bases and 7 bases, there was a span of 13 bases. The CDR3 is 13 residues long. Germline V gene data show CDR1 as KGHDR and CDR2 as SFDVKD. Original processing notes: Estimated nucleated cell counts came from reference gene primer amplification. Produced via immunoSEQ multiplex PCR; TCRdb's table is partial and in-frame only. V, J and clone size derive from that table, while D and trimming were established from the DNA sequence. This sample has 120,000 or so clones, with roughly nine tenths found just once. This clonotype was obtained from an older man who had recovered from COVID-19. Material for sequencing was peripheral blood. This rearrangement joins TRBV24-1 to TRBJ1-2, with a possible D match to TRBD1 (5 bases). For the CDR3, the DNA is TGTGCCACCAGTGCAGGTCGGGGGTTTGGCTACACCTTC. As protein: CATSAGRGFGYTF.